This is a list of T cell receptor beta chains from one sample in a study of T-cell memory formation after mild COVID-19. One entry per CDR3 protein, called by TCRdb with MiXCR from the 5' RACE reads. The sample lists some 330,000 distinct CDR3 sequences, around 21% occurring once. Input material: PBMCs or a T cell subset sorted from them (not recorded which). The origin of the receptors is an adult woman who had mild COVID-19 (a few samples of this study predate the infection). Cell type and time point are not known. The CDR3 runs from the conserved cysteine through the conserved F or W. A D gene is named only where the DNA matches it firmly. A row's size may be missing; if present it is once, few, many or a size class.

-	TRBV5-1	-	TRBJ2-5	CASSSLARAPYRIQETQYF
many	TRBV5-1	-	TRBJ1-5	CASSLGAGGSNQPQHF
-	TRBV24-1	-	TRBJ1-2	CATSDLGGFGYTF
-	TRBV24-1	-	TRBJ2-5	CATSDLTETQYF
-	TRBV18	TRBD2	TRBJ2-1	CASSPTRGTSPYNEQFF
-	TRBV20-1	TRBD2	TRBJ2-3	CSASPSGRGVDTQYF
many	TRBV10-3	TRBD1	TRBJ2-7	CAIRGQGSSYEQYF
many	TRBV7-2	TRBD2	TRBJ2-5	CASSAAGLAFVQETQYF
many	TRBV15	-	TRBJ2-1	CATSRHQGSSGEVNRNEQFF
few	TRBV4-1	TRBD2	TRBJ2-3	CASSQEEVLAGADTQYF
-	TRBV7-9	TRBD1	TRBJ1-2	CASSLGTGQLYGYTF
-	TRBV15	TRBD2	TRBJ2-1	CATSRHLAGGPGFYNEQFF
-	TRBV3-1	TRBD2	TRBJ2-3	CASSQQNGRTDTQYF
few	TRBV7-2	-	TRBJ2-7	CASSSSPEQYF
-	TRBV9	-	TRBJ1-5	CASSVGPVSNQPQHF
-	TRBV6-2/TRBV6-3	-	TRBJ2-1	CASSDPWFF
few	TRBV7-2	TRBD1	TRBJ2-4	CASSRVLRDREYF
few	TRBV2	TRBD2	TRBJ2-1	CASSGGLAGNEQFF
few	TRBV9	-	TRBJ1-3	CASSVEEGLSGNTIYF
few	TRBV7-3	-	TRBJ1-1	CASSNSRTEAFF
-	TRBV4-1	-	TRBJ2-7	CASSQDMVNSFLGEQYF
-	TRBV20-1	-	TRBJ2-7	CSATLGPSYEQYF
-	TRBV12-3/TRBV12-4	-	TRBJ1-5	CATLQGDASNQPQHF
-	TRBV9	-	TRBJ1-5	CASSVGGYSNQPQHF
few	TRBV5-1	-	TRBJ1-2	CASSLEQSVYGYTF
-	TRBV13	TRBD1	TRBJ1-4	CASSPGEGANGEKLFF
-	TRBV9	-	TRBJ1-2	CASSVARDLGYGYTF
-	TRBV7-8	-	TRBJ1-3	CASSGSGAGNTIYF
-	TRBV12-3/TRBV12-4	-	TRBJ1-1	CASSLAGYGASTEAFF
-	TRBV12-3/TRBV12-4	-	TRBJ2-4	CASSLWSTSTKNIQYF
-	TRBV7-9	TRBD2	TRBJ2-1	CASSYTSGGAGEQFF
few	TRBV21-1	-	TRBJ2-7	CASTSPGRSSYEQYF
few	TRBV5-6	-	TRBJ2-1	CASSLFSLLVSYNEQFF
-	TRBV6-5	-	TRBJ2-7	CASSPRGRGPGEQYF
-	TRBV5-5	TRBD2	TRBJ2-5	CASSSSSGVETQYF
-	TRBV5-6	-	TRBJ2-7	CASSQGVYEQYF
-	TRBV13	TRBD2	TRBJ2-3	CASSLGLRAGGPTLGF
-	TRBV7-3	-	TRBJ1-1	CASSLEASQNTEAFF
many	TRBV5-1	-	TRBJ2-5	CASGRGLSDGQETQYF
-	TRBV9	TRBD1	TRBJ1-1	CASSPLGGGQGEAFF
few	TRBV27	-	TRBJ1-1	CASRQRDREAFF
few	TRBV4-1	-	TRBJ2-5	CASSQDRGQETQYF
-	TRBV6-6	-	TRBJ2-1	CASQERQGSYNEQFF
-	TRBV5-1	TRBD1	TRBJ1-6	CASSGGQGSSPLHF
-	TRBV9	TRBD2	TRBJ2-1	CASSGTSGRSYNEQFF
-	TRBV12-3/TRBV12-4	-	TRBJ2-1	CASSIQGRNEQFF
few	TRBV7-8	-	TRBJ1-2	CASSLVQGKNGYTF
few	TRBV20-1	TRBD2	TRBJ2-3	CSASLAGSTDTQYF
many	TRBV5-1	TRBD2	TRBJ2-1	CASSFGTSGGYEQFF
few	TRBV29-1	TRBD1	TRBJ2-3	CSVATGARTDTQYF
many	TRBV20-1	-	TRBJ2-5	CSANPKGRQETQYF
-	TRBV4-1	-	TRBJ2-5	CASSRNRETQYF
many	TRBV20-1	TRBD1	TRBJ2-7	CSARDPGQDWYEQYF
-	TRBV11-1	TRBD1	TRBJ2-7	CASSYGTVRIESSYEQYF
-	TRBV20-1	TRBD2	TRBJ2-1	CSARVDGASGSNEQFF